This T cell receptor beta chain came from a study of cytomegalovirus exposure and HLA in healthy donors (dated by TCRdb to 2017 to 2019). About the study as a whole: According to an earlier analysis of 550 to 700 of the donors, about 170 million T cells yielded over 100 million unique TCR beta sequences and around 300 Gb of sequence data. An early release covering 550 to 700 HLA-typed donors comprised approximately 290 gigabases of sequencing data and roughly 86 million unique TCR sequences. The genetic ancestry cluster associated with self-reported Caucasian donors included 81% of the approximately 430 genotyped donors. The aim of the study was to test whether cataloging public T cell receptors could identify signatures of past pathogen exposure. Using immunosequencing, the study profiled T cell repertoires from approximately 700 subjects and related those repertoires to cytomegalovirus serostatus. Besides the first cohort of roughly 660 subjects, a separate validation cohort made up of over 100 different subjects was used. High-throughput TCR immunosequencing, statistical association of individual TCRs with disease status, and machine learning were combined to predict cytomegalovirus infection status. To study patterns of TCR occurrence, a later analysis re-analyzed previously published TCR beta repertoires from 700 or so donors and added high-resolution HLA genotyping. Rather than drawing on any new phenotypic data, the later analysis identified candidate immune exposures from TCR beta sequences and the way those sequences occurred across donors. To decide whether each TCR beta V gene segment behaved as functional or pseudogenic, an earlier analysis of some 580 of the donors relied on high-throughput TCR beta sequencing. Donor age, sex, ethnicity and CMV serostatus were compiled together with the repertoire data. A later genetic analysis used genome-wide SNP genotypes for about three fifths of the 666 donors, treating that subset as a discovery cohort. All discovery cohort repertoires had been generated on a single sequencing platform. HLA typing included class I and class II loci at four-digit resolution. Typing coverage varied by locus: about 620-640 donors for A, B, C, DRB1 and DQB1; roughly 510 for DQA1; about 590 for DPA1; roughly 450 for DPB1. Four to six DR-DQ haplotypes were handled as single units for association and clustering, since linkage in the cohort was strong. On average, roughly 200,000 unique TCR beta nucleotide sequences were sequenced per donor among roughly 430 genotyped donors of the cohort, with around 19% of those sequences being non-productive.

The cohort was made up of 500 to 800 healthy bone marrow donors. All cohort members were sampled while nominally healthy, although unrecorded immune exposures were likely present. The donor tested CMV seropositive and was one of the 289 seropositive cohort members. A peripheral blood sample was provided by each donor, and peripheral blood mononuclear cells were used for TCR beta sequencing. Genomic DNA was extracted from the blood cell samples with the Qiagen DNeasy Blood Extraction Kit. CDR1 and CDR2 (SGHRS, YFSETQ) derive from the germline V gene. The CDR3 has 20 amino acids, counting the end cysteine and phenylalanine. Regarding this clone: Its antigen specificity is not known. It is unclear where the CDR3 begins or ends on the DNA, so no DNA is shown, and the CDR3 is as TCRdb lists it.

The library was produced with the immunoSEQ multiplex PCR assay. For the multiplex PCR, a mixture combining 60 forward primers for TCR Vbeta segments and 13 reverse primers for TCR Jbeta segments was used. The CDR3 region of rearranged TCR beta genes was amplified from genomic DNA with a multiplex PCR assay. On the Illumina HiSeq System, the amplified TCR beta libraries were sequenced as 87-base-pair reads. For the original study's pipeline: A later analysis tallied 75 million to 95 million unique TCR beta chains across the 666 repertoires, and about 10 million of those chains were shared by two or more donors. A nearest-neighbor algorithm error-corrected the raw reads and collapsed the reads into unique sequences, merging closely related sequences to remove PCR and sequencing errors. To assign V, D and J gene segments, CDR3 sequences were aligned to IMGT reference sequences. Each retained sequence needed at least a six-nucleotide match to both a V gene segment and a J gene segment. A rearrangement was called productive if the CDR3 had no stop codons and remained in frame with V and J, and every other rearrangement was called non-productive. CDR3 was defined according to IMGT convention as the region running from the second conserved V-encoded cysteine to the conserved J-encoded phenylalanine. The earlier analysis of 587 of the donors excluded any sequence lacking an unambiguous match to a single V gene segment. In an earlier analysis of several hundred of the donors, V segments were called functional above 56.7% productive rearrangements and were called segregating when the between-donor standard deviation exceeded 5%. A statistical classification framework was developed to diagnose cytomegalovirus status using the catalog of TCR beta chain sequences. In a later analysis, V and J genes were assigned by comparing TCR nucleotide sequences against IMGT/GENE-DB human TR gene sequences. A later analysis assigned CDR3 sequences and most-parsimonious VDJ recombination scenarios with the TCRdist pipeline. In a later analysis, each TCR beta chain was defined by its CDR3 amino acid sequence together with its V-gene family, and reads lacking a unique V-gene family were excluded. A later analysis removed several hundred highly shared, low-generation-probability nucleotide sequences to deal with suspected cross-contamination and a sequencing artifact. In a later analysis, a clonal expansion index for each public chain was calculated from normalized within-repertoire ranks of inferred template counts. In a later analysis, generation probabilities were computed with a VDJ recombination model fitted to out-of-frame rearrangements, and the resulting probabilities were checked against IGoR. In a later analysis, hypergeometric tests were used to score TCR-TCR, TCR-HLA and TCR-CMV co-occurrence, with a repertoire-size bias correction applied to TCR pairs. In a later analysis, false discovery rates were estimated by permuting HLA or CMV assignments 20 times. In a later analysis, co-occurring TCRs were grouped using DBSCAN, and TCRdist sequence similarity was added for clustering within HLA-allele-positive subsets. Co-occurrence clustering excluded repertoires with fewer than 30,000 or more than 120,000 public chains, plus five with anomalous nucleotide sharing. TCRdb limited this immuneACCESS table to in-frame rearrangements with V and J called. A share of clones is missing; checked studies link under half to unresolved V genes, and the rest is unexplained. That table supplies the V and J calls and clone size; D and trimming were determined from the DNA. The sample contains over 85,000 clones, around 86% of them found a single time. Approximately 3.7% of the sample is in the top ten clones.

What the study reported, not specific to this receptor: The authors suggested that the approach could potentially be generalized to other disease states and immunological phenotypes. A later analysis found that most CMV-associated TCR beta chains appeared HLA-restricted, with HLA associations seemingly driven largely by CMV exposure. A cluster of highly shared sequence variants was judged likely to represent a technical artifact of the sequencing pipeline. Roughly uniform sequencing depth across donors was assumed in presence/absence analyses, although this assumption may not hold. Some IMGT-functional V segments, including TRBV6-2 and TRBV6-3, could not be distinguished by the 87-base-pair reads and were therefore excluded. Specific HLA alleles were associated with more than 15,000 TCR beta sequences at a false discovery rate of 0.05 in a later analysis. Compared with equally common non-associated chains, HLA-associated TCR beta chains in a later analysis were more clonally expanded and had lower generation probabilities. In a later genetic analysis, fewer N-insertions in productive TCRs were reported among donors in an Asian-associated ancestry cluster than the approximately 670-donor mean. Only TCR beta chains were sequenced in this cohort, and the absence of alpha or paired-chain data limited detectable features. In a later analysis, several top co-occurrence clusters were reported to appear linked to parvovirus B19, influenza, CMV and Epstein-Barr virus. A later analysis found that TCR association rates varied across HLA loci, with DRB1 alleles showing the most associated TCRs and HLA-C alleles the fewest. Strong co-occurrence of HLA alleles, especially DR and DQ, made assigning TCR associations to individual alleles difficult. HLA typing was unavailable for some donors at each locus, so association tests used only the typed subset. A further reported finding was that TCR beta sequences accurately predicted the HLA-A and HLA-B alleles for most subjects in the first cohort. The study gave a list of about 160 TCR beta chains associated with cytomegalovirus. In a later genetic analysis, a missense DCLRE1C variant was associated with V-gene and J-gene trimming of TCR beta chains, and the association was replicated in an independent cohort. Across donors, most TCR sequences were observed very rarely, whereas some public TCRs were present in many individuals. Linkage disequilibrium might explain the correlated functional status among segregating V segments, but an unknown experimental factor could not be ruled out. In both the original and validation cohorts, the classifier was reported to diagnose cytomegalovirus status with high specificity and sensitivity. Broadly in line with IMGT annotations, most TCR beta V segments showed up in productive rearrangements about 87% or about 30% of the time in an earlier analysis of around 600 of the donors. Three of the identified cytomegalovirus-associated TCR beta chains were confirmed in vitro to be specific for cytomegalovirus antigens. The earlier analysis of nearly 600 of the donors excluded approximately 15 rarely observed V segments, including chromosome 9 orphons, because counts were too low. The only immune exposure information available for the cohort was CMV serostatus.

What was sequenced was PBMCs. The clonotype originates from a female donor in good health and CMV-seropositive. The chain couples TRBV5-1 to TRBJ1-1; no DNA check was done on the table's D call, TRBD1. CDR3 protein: CASRLERPEAFFKTGAEAFF.